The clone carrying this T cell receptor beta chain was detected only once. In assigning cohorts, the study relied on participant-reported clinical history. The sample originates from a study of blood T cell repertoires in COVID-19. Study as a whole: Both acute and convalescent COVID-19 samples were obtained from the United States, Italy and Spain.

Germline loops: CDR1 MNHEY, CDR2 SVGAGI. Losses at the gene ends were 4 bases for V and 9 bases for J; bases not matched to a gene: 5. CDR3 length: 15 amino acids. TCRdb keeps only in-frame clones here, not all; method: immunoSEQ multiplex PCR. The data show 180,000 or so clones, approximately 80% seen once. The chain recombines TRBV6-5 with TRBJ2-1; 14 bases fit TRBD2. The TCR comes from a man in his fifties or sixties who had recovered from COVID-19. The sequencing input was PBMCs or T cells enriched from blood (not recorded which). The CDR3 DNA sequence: TGTGCCAGCAGTTGGGGACTAGCGGGAGTGGGTGAGCAGTTCTTC. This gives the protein CASSWGLAGVGEQFF.